This paragraph covers one TCR beta chain sequence. What it binds is not known. This specimen comes from a study of cytomegalovirus exposure and HLA in healthy donors. Among the donors, all were healthy bone marrow donors. Study-wide points: Across donors, sequencing depth was assumed by presence/absence analyses to be roughly uniform.

PCR was performed using 60 Vbeta and 13 Jbeta primers. TCRdb keeps only in-frame clones here, not all; method: immunoSEQ multiplex PCR. The sample lists 180,000 or so clones; 86% were seen once. The junction had 4 bases not matched to a gene; V was cut back by 8 bases and J by 3 bases. The CDR3 is 13 residues long. Germline V lookup: CDR1 MNHNS, CDR2 SASEGT. V gene TRBV6-1 combines with J gene TRBJ2-7, with 10 bases fitting TRBD1. Sequenced: PBMCs. The sequence came from a woman in her 30s in good health and CMV-seronegative. The CDR3: CASRRDRGYEQYF. In DNA, the CDR3 is TGTGCCAGCCGAAGGGACAGGGGCTACGAGCAGTACTTC.